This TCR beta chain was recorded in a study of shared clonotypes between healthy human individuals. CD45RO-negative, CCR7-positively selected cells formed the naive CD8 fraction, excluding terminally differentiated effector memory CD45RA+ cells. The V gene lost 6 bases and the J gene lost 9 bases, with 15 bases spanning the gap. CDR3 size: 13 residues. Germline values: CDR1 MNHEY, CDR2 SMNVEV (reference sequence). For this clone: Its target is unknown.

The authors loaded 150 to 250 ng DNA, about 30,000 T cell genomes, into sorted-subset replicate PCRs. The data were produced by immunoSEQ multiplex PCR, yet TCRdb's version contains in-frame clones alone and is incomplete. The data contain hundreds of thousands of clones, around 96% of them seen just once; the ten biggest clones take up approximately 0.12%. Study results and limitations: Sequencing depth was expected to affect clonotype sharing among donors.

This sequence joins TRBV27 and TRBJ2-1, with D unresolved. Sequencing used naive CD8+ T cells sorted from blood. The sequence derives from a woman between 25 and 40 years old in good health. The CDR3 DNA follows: TGTGCCAGCAGAGGGCCCCTAATGGGTGAGCAGTTCTTC. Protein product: CASRGPLMGEQFF.